The rows below give T cell receptor beta chains drawn from one sample of a study of blood T cell repertoires in COVID-19. Libraries were prepared by immunoSEQ multiplex PCR; TCRdb keeps only in-frame clonotypes and omits some of them. Found here are 310,000 or so clones, approximately 90% of them singletons; the top ten hold 6% to 7%. Sequencing was done on a sample of PBMCs or T cells enriched from blood (not recorded which). These receptors originate from a woman aged 40-49 years who had recovered from COVID-19. The CDR3 runs from the conserved cysteine through the conserved F or W. D genes are given only for firm matches. Only some rows state a clone size, as once, few, many or a class for expanded clones.

v_gene: TRBV7-9
j_gene: TRBJ2-7
abundance: few
d_gene: .
CDR3nt: TGTGCCAGCAGCTTCCGTTCGGGAAGCGTCTACGAGCAGTACTTC
CDR3aa: CASSFRSGSVYEQYF

v_gene: TRBV25-1
j_gene: TRBJ2-5
abundance: .
d_gene: .
CDR3nt: TGTGCGAGCAGGGGACACCCGTCGGAGACCCAGTACTTC
CDR3aa: CASRGHPSETQYF

v_gene: TRBV7-3
j_gene: TRBJ2-2
abundance: .
d_gene: TRBD1
CDR3nt: TGTGCCAGCAGCTCCCGAACAGGGGTCACCGGGGAGCTGTTTTTT
CDR3aa: CASSSRTGVTGELFF

v_gene: TRBV28
j_gene: TRBJ1-2
abundance: .
d_gene: TRBD1
CDR3nt: TGTGCCAGCAGTCAGGGACAGGGACGGGACTATGGCTACACCTTC
CDR3aa: CASSQGQGRDYGYTF

v_gene: TRBV19
j_gene: TRBJ2-2
abundance: once
d_gene: TRBD2
CDR3nt: TGTGCCAGTAGTTTTCTGGGGAGGGGCACCGGGGAGCTGTTTTTT
CDR3aa: CASSFLGRGTGELFF

v_gene: TRBV2
j_gene: TRBJ2-5
abundance: .
d_gene: .
CDR3nt: TGTGCCAGCAGTGGGGCAGCTCAAGAGACCCAGTACTTC
CDR3aa: CASSGAAQETQYF

v_gene: TRBV5-1
j_gene: TRBJ2-5
abundance: .
d_gene: TRBD1
CDR3nt: TGCGCCAGCAGCTTGACGGGACAGGGCGGCCAAGAGACCCAGTACTTC
CDR3aa: CASSLTGQGGQETQYF

v_gene: TRBV24-1
j_gene: TRBJ1-5
abundance: .
d_gene: .
CDR3nt: TGTGCCACCAGTGCCGGCAGGACAGACAATCAGCCCCAGCATTTT
CDR3aa: CATSAGRTDNQPQHF

v_gene: TRBV11-2
j_gene: TRBJ2-1
abundance: .
d_gene: TRBD2
CDR3nt: TGTGCCAGCAGCTTATATTCTAGCGGGAAGGGCTACAATGAGCAGTTCTTC
CDR3aa: CASSLYSSGKGYNEQFF

v_gene: TRBV11-2
j_gene: TRBJ2-1
abundance: .
d_gene: TRBD2
CDR3nt: TGTGCCAGCACCAGAGGGGGCGGACTAGCGGAAAACAATGAGCAGTTCTTC
CDR3aa: CASTRGGGLAENNEQFF

v_gene: TRBV5-4
j_gene: TRBJ2-2
abundance: .
d_gene: TRBD2
CDR3nt: TGTGCCAGCAGCGTCAGACTAGCGGGAGCCATGAGAGGGGAGCTGTTTTTT
CDR3aa: CASSVRLAGAMRGELFF

v_gene: TRBV5-1
j_gene: TRBJ2-5
abundance: .
d_gene: TRBD1
CDR3nt: TGCGCCAGCAGCACCAGACAGGGATGGGAGACCCAGTACTTC
CDR3aa: CASSTRQGWETQYF

v_gene: TRBV21-1
j_gene: TRBJ1-2
abundance: .
d_gene: .
CDR3nt: TGTGCCAGCAGCAAAGATAAAATGAACTATGGCTACACCTTC
CDR3aa: CASSKDKMNYGYTF

v_gene: TRBV6-6
j_gene: TRBJ2-7
abundance: .
d_gene: TRBD2
CDR3nt: TGTGCCAGCAGAAGTCCGTCCGGGGGGGCCGGCGAGCAGTACTTC
CDR3aa: CASRSPSGGAGEQYF

v_gene: TRBV27
j_gene: TRBJ2-5
abundance: .
d_gene: TRBD1
CDR3nt: TGTGCCAGCGCCCCGGACAGGTCGGGCACAGCCGGACAAGAGACCCAGTACTTC
CDR3aa: CASAPDRSGTAGQETQYF

v_gene: TRBV3-1/TRBV3-2
j_gene: TRBJ2-6
abundance: .
d_gene: TRBD1
CDR3nt: TGTGCCAGCAGCCACCCCGGGACAGAGAGCTCTGGGGCCAACGTCCTGACTTTC
CDR3aa: CASSHPGTESSGANVLTF

v_gene: TRBV28
j_gene: TRBJ1-6
abundance: .
d_gene: TRBD1
CDR3nt: TGTGCCAGCAGTGTTCCGACAGGGGCCCATAATTCACCCCTCCACTTT
CDR3aa: CASSVPTGAHNSPLHF

v_gene: TRBV10-3
j_gene: TRBJ2-2
abundance: .
d_gene: .
CDR3nt: TGTGCCAGCATGGGGGCAGGGCCGAACACCGGGGAGCTGTTTTTT
CDR3aa: CASMGAGPNTGELFF

v_gene: TRBV6-5
j_gene: TRBJ1-1
abundance: .
d_gene: TRBD1
CDR3nt: TGTGCCAGCAAACTACAGGGGGACACTGAAGCTTTCTTT
CDR3aa: CASKLQGDTEAFF

v_gene: TRBV18
j_gene: TRBJ2-3
abundance: .
d_gene: TRBD2
CDR3nt: TGTGCCAGCTCACCCGTCAGCGGGAGGTATGCAGATACGCAGTATTTT
CDR3aa: CASSPVSGRYADTQYF

v_gene: TRBV7-2
j_gene: TRBJ2-7
abundance: .
d_gene: TRBD2
CDR3nt: TGTGCCAGCAGCTTCGAGATGGGACTAGCGGGAGTCGAGCAGTACTTC
CDR3aa: CASSFEMGLAGVEQYF

v_gene: TRBV4-3
j_gene: TRBJ2-1
abundance: once
d_gene: TRBD2
CDR3nt: TGCGCCAGCAGCCAAGATGGCGCTAGCGGGAGTTCTGAGCAGTTCTTC
CDR3aa: CASSQDGASGSSEQFF

v_gene: TRBV5-1
j_gene: TRBJ2-1
abundance: .
d_gene: .
CDR3nt: TGCGCCAGCTGGTTGACTGGCAATGAGCAGTTCTTC
CDR3aa: CASWLTGNEQFF

v_gene: TRBV11-2
j_gene: TRBJ1-2
abundance: .
d_gene: .
CDR3nt: TGTGCCAGCAGCTTAGATCTCCAACAGAACTATGGCTACACCTTC
CDR3aa: CASSLDLQQNYGYTF

v_gene: TRBV2
j_gene: TRBJ2-5
abundance: .
d_gene: TRBD2
CDR3nt: TGTGCCAGCAGGAGAGGGACTAGCGGGAGGGGAGAGACCCAGTACTTC
CDR3aa: CASRRGTSGRGETQYF

v_gene: TRBV19
j_gene: TRBJ1-6
abundance: .
d_gene: TRBD1
CDR3nt: TGTGCCAGTATGGGACAGGGGCGGTCACCCCTCCACTTT
CDR3aa: CASMGQGRSPLHF

v_gene: TRBV9
j_gene: TRBJ1-3
abundance: .
d_gene: .
CDR3nt: TGTGCCAGCAGCGTAGCACCAGACTCTGGAAACACCATATATTTT
CDR3aa: CASSVAPDSGNTIYF

v_gene: TRBV6-1
j_gene: TRBJ2-1
abundance: once
d_gene: .
CDR3nt: TGTGCCAGCAGTGCACGACAGGGAGGAGGGGTACGCAACAATGAGCAGTTCTTC
CDR3aa: CASSARQGGGVRNNEQFF

v_gene: TRBV28
j_gene: TRBJ1-2
abundance: once
d_gene: .
CDR3nt: TGTGCCAGCAGTTTAGAGACACGGGGTGGCTACACCTTC
CDR3aa: CASSLETRGGYTF

v_gene: TRBV5-1
j_gene: TRBJ1-1
abundance: .
d_gene: .
CDR3nt: TGCGCCAGCAGCTTGGCTCCGCAGGTGAACACTGAAGCTTTCTTT
CDR3aa: CASSLAPQVNTEAFF

v_gene: TRBV15
j_gene: TRBJ1-1
abundance: .
d_gene: .
CDR3nt: TGTGCCACCAGCAGAGCGGGGGATGGTGGCACTGAAGCTTTCTTT
CDR3aa: CATSRAGDGGTEAFF

v_gene: TRBV7-2
j_gene: TRBJ2-5
abundance: .
d_gene: .
CDR3nt: TGTGCCAGCAGCTTGGGTCCGGGACAACCTTACCAAGAGACCCAGTACTTC
CDR3aa: CASSLGPGQPYQETQYF

v_gene: TRBV28
j_gene: TRBJ1-4
abundance: .
d_gene: TRBD1
CDR3nt: TGTGCCAGCAGACAGGGGCCGCGGGGTCTGTTTTTT
CDR3aa: CASRQGPRGLFF

v_gene: TRBV10-1
j_gene: TRBJ2-3
abundance: few
d_gene: .
CDR3nt: TGCGCCAGCAGTGAGACCGGACTACGGGGGGCTACGCAGTATTTT
CDR3aa: CASSETGLRGATQYF

v_gene: TRBV2
j_gene: TRBJ2-2
abundance: .
d_gene: TRBD1
CDR3nt: TGTGCCAGCAGCACGACAGGGGGCCGGGCCGGGGAGCTGTTTTTT
CDR3aa: CASSTTGGRAGELFF

v_gene: TRBV10-3
j_gene: TRBJ2-7
abundance: few
d_gene: TRBD2
CDR3nt: TGTGCCAGCGGGGGGGGATCCTACGAGCAGTACTTC
CDR3aa: CASGGGSYEQYF

v_gene: TRBV5-1
j_gene: TRBJ1-1
abundance: .
d_gene: .
CDR3nt: TGCGCCAGCAGCCTTGGGCTCCTGAACACTGAAGCTTTCTTT
CDR3aa: CASSLGLLNTEAFF

v_gene: TRBV6-5
j_gene: TRBJ1-5
abundance: .
d_gene: TRBD1
CDR3nt: TGTGCCAGCAGCTACGACCACAGGGGAAATCAGCCCCAGCATTTT
CDR3aa: CASSYDHRGNQPQHF

v_gene: TRBV2
j_gene: TRBJ1-1
abundance: .
d_gene: .
CDR3nt: TGTGCCAGCAGGGAGACAGGAATGAACACTGAAGCTTTCTTT
CDR3aa: CASRETGMNTEAFF

v_gene: TRBV13
j_gene: TRBJ2-5
abundance: .
d_gene: TRBD2
CDR3nt: TGTGCCAGCAGCCCTACTAGCGGCCCCCAAGAGACCCAGTACTTC
CDR3aa: CASSPTSGPQETQYF

v_gene: TRBV29-1
j_gene: TRBJ1-2
abundance: .
d_gene: .
CDR3nt: TGCAGCGTCGAAGGGGCGGGCTATGGCTACACCTTC
CDR3aa: CSVEGAGYGYTF

v_gene: TRBV7-3
j_gene: TRBJ2-5
abundance: few
d_gene: .
CDR3nt: TGTGCCAGCAGCCCTGGCCAGGCCTCCCAAGAGACCCAGTACTTC
CDR3aa: CASSPGQASQETQYF

v_gene: TRBV2
j_gene: TRBJ1-2
abundance: .
d_gene: TRBD1
CDR3nt: TGTGCCAGCAGCTTTCGACAGGGGATTTACTATGGCTACACCTTC
CDR3aa: CASSFRQGIYYGYTF

v_gene: TRBV7-2
j_gene: TRBJ2-5
abundance: .
d_gene: .
CDR3nt: TGTGCCAGCAGCTTCACTAGGCAAGAGACCCAGTACTTC
CDR3aa: CASSFTRQETQYF

v_gene: TRBV9
j_gene: TRBJ2-7
abundance: .
d_gene: TRBD1
CDR3nt: TGTGCCAGCAGTGGCCAGGGGGCGGCTGGCGAGCAGTACTTC
CDR3aa: CASSGQGAAGEQYF

v_gene: TRBV3-1/TRBV3-2
j_gene: TRBJ2-3
abundance: .
d_gene: .
CDR3nt: TGTGCCAGCAGCCAAGGTTCCGTGAACCCAGGCGAGTATTTT
CDR3aa: CASSQGSVNPGEYF

v_gene: TRBV11-2
j_gene: TRBJ1-2
abundance: once
d_gene: TRBD1
CDR3nt: TGTGCCAGCAGCTCACCTCAGGGGGGTCCCTATGGCTACACCTTC
CDR3aa: CASSSPQGGPYGYTF

v_gene: TRBV25-1
j_gene: TRBJ1-6
abundance: .
d_gene: .
CDR3nt: TGTGCCAGCAGTGAGTTTACAGGGAACAATTCACCCCTCCACTTT
CDR3aa: CASSEFTGNNSPLHF

v_gene: TRBV7-2
j_gene: TRBJ2-1
abundance: .
d_gene: .
CDR3nt: TGTGCCAGCAGCGCCCCCCTACTAGCCTACAATGAGCAGTTCTTC
CDR3aa: CASSAPLLAYNEQFF

v_gene: TRBV18
j_gene: TRBJ1-1
abundance: .
d_gene: .
CDR3nt: TGTGCCAGCTCAGCTACCGCGGAGAACACTGAAGCTTTCTTT
CDR3aa: CASSATAENTEAFF

v_gene: TRBV7-2
j_gene: TRBJ2-7
abundance: .
d_gene: .
CDR3nt: TGTGCCAGCAGCTCACACTACGAGCAGTACTTC
CDR3aa: CASSSHYEQYF

v_gene: TRBV11-2
j_gene: TRBJ2-7
abundance: .
d_gene: .
CDR3nt: TGTGCCAGCAGCTTCCGGACAGCCCTCTCCTACGAGCAGTACTTC
CDR3aa: CASSFRTALSYEQYF

v_gene: TRBV19
j_gene: TRBJ2-1
abundance: .
d_gene: TRBD2
CDR3nt: TGTGCCAGTAGTCTCCGCCCCCCCACTAGCGGGACAGGTAATGAGCAGTTCTTC
CDR3aa: CASSLRPPTSGTGNEQFF

v_gene: TRBV5-1
j_gene: TRBJ2-3
abundance: .
d_gene: .
CDR3nt: TGCGCCAGCAGCTTCCCGGTTACAGGCACAGATACGCAGTATTTT
CDR3aa: CASSFPVTGTDTQYF

v_gene: TRBV11-2
j_gene: TRBJ2-1
abundance: .
d_gene: .
CDR3nt: TGTGCCAGCAGCCCCTATTCGCAGCTACGGAGAAATGAGCAGTTCTTC
CDR3aa: CASSPYSQLRRNEQFF

v_gene: TRBV18
j_gene: TRBJ1-4
abundance: .
d_gene: .
CDR3nt: TGTGCCAGCTCACTATCGTCAGGACAAGTTAATGAAAAACTGTTTTTT
CDR3aa: CASSLSSGQVNEKLFF

v_gene: TRBV28
j_gene: TRBJ1-1
abundance: .
d_gene: .
CDR3nt: TGTGCCAGCAGTTTAACAGCCGTCCCAAAAGAAGCTTTCTTT
CDR3aa: CASSLTAVPKEAFF

v_gene: TRBV7-9
j_gene: TRBJ2-7
abundance: once
d_gene: TRBD2
CDR3nt: TGTGCCAGCACCCTGGGCGGGGGCGAGCAGTACTTC
CDR3aa: CASTLGGGEQYF

v_gene: TRBV20-1
j_gene: TRBJ1-5
abundance: .
d_gene: .
CDR3nt: TGCAGTGCTAGTGACGGGGGTAGCAATCAGCCCCAGCATTTT
CDR3aa: CSASDGGSNQPQHF